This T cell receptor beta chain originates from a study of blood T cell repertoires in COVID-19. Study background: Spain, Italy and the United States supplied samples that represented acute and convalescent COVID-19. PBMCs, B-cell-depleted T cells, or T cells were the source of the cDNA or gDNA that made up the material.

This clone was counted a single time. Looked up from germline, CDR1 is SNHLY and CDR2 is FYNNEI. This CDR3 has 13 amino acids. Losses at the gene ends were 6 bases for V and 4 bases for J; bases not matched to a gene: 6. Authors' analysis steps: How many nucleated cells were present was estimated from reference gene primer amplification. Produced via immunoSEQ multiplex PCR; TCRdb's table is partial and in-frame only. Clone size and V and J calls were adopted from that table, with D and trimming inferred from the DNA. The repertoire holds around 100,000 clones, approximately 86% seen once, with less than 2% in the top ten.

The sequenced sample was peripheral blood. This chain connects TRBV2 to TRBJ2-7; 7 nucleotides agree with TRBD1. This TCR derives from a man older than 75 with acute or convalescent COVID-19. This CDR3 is CASRPGTAYEQYF. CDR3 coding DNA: TGTGCCAGCAGGCCCGGGACAGCTTACGAGCAGTACTTC.